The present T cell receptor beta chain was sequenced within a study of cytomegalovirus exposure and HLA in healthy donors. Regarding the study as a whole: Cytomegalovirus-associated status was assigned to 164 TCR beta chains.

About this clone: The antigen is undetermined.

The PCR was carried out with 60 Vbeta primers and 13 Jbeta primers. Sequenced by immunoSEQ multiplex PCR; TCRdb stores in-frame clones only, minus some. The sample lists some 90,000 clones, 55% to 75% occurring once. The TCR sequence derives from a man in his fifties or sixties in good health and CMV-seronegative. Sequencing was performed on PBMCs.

Written as DNA, the CDR3 is TGCGCCAGCAGCCAAGTACAGGGGATCTACACTGAAGCTTTCTTT. It specifies CASSQVQGIYTEAFF. The V call is TRBV4-1, the J call TRBJ1-1, with 7 bases aligning to TRBD1. CDR1 is MGHRA and CDR2 is YSYEKL in the germline V gene. V gave up 1 base and J gave up 3 bases; unmatched junction bases: 5. This CDR3 contains 15 residues.